One sample yielded the 2 T cell receptor beta chains listed below, sequenced in a study of cytomegalovirus exposure and HLA in healthy donors. The study ran its PCR with 60 Vbeta and 13 Jbeta primers. Some clones are missing from TCRdb's copy, which holds only in-frame ones; the method was immunoSEQ multiplex PCR. The sample lists 150,000 to 200,000 clones, roughly 85% occurring once. What was sequenced was PBMCs. These receptors were taken from a man younger than 30 in good health and CMV-seropositive.

V and J are TRBV5-1 and TRBJ2-5; a weak D match, TRBD2 (7 bases). Germline loops: CDR1 SGHRS, CDR2 YFSETQ. CDR3 length: 14 amino acids. V shed 4 bases and J shed 4 bases, with 14 bases lying between them. For the CDR3, the DNA is TGCGCCAGCAGCCTGGGGGGGCCCAGAGAGACCCAGTACTTC. It is translated as CASSLGGPRETQYF.

In nucleotides, the CDR3 is TGTGCCAGCAGTTCGGGACAGGGGATAGGCAATCAGCCCCAGCATTTT. Its translation is CASSSGQGIGNQPQHF. The J gene is TRBJ1-5, the V gene TRBV27, with 10 bases lining up with TRBD1. Trimming at V came to 4 bases and at J to 2 bases, leaving 5 bases not matched to a gene. The CDR3 covers 16 residues. Germline V lookup: CDR1 MNHEY, CDR2 SMNVEV (reference sequence).